This TCR beta chain came from a study of identical twins. The sample holds one count of this clonotype. A single base separates this from a much larger clone, so it may be a read error. V lost 4 bases and J 0 bases, leaving 10 bases between the germline ends. Germline CDR1 reads ENHRY; CDR2 reads SYGVKD. The CDR3 consists of 14 residues. TCRdb re-derived calls from the 5' RACE reads in MiXCR, one entry per CDR3 protein. The sample comprises 1.5 million or so distinct CDR3 sequences, around a third of which are singletons, and more than 0.25% rests with the top ten. This clonotype was obtained from a newborn girl in good health. The specimen sequenced was cord blood. This rearrangement joins TRBV10-3 to TRBJ2-7, with D unclear. The CDR3 DNA sequence: TGTGCCATCAGTGTTGGCCAAAGCTCCTACGAGCAGTACTTC. Translated, it gives CAISVGQSSYEQYF.